This T cell receptor beta chain stems from a study of T-cell reconstitution after alpha-beta-depleted transplantation in children. This clonotype was seen many times. This CDR3 comprises 14 residues. V was trimmed by 8 bases and J by 0 bases, leaving 11 bases between them. Germline assignment: CDR1 MDHEN and CDR2 SYDVKM. Unique molecular identifiers featured in how the TCRbeta library was prepared. TCRdb processed the PCR reads anew with MiXCR; each CDR3 protein has one entry. The sample holds some 200,000 distinct CDR3 sequences, less than 15% seen once. This rearrangement joins TRBV28 to TRBJ2-1; a weak D match, TRBD2 (6 bases). The sequence was obtained from a human donor who donated a stem cell graft to a child with acute lymphoblastic leukemia. The specimen was PBMCs from the stem cell graft donor, collected from the stem cell graft. This CDR3 is CASFSGSSYNEQFF. CDR3 in DNA: TGTGCCAGCTTTAGCGGAAGCTCCTACAATGAGCAGTTCTTC.